The rows below give T cell receptor beta chains drawn from one sample of a study of shared clonotypes between healthy human individuals. Libraries were prepared by immunoSEQ multiplex PCR; TCRdb keeps only in-frame clonotypes and omits some of them. The repertoire consists of about 2 million clones, with 85% to 95% occurring once and the leading ten covering more than 0.1%. The specimen was naive CD4+ T cells sorted from blood. These receptor sequences come from a man aged 18 to 29 in good health. Each CDR3 is given with its conserved first and last residue. The D gene is left open where the match is weak. A row's size may be missing; if present it is once, few, many or a size class.

CDR3 length: 11
J gene: TRBJ1-1
V gene: TRBV10-2
D gene: .
clone size: .
CDR3 protein: CASSGTGQAFF
CDR3 DNA: TGCGCCAGCAGTGGAACAGGACAAGCTTTCTTT

CDR3 length: 21
J gene: TRBJ2-7
V gene: TRBV30
D gene: TRBD2
clone size: .
CDR3 protein: CAWRRPSGQYALLKSTYEQYF
CDR3 DNA: TGTGCCTGGAGGCGTCCTAGCGGGCAGTACGCACTATTAAAAAGTACCTACGAGCAGTACTTC

CDR3 length: 13
J gene: TRBJ2-7
V gene: TRBV28
D gene: .
clone size: .
CDR3 protein: CASSLREPYEQYF
CDR3 DNA: TGTGCCAGCAGTTTACGCGAGCCCTACGAGCAGTACTTC

CDR3 length: 12
J gene: TRBJ2-7
V gene: TRBV9
D gene: .
clone size: .
CDR3 protein: CASSDDTYEQYF
CDR3 DNA: TGTGCCAGCAGCGACGATACCTACGAGCAGTACTTC

CDR3 length: 12
J gene: TRBJ2-7
V gene: TRBV12-5
D gene: .
clone size: .
CDR3 protein: CASGAGFSEQYF
CDR3 DNA: TGTGCTAGTGGAGCAGGGTTTTCCGAGCAGTACTTC

CDR3 length: 12
J gene: TRBJ2-2
V gene: TRBV9
D gene: .
clone size: .
CDR3 protein: CASSDPTGELFF
CDR3 DNA: TGTGCCAGCAGCGACCCCACCGGGGAGCTGTTTTTT

CDR3 length: 14
J gene: TRBJ1-1
V gene: TRBV6-5
D gene: TRBD1
clone size: .
CDR3 protein: CASNRGRMDTEAFF
CDR3 DNA: TGTGCCAGCAATAGGGGGCGCATGGACACTGAAGCTTTCTTT

CDR3 length: 15
J gene: TRBJ2-1
V gene: TRBV5-1
D gene: TRBD2
clone size: .
CDR3 protein: CASSPQGGGYNEQFF
CDR3 DNA: TGCGCCAGCAGCCCCCAAGGCGGGGGATACAATGAGCAGTTCTTC

CDR3 length: 15
J gene: TRBJ1-5
V gene: TRBV15
D gene: .
clone size: .
CDR3 protein: CATSRGGPSNQPQHF
CDR3 DNA: TGTGCCACCAGCAGAGGAGGGCCTAGCAATCAGCCCCAGCATTTT

CDR3 length: 17
J gene: TRBJ1-1
V gene: TRBV4-1
D gene: TRBD1
clone size: .
CDR3 protein: CASSQDRGQGVSTEAFF
CDR3 DNA: TGCGCCAGCAGCCAAGATCGAGGACAGGGGGTGTCCACTGAAGCTTTCTTT

CDR3 length: 11
J gene: TRBJ1-2
V gene: TRBV30
D gene: .
clone size: .
CDR3 protein: CAWSEVGHGTF
CDR3 DNA: .

CDR3 length: 14
J gene: TRBJ2-7
V gene: TRBV5-4
D gene: .
clone size: once
CDR3 protein: CASSFTGGEVEQYF
CDR3 DNA: TGTGCCAGCAGCTTTACAGGGGGGGAGGTCGAGCAGTACTTC

CDR3 length: 15
J gene: TRBJ1-2
V gene: TRBV9
D gene: TRBD1
clone size: .
CDR3 protein: CASSPTTQGNDGYTF
CDR3 DNA: TGTGCCAGCAGCCCCACGACACAGGGGAACGATGGCTACACCTTC

CDR3 length: 15
J gene: TRBJ1-5
V gene: TRBV27
D gene: .
clone size: .
CDR3 protein: CASRKDNNSNQPQHF
CDR3 DNA: TGTGCCAGCAGAAAAGACAACAATAGCAATCAGCCCCAGCATTTT

CDR3 length: 14
J gene: TRBJ1-1
V gene: TRBV13
D gene: .
clone size: .
CDR3 protein: CASSKKGTAALAFF
CDR3 DNA: TGTGCCAGCAGCAAGAAGGGGACGGCGGCCCTAGCTTTCTTT

CDR3 length: 15
J gene: TRBJ2-3
V gene: TRBV2
D gene: TRBD1
clone size: .
CDR3 protein: CASSLWDSSTDTQYF
CDR3 DNA: TGTGCCAGCAGCTTATGGGACAGCAGCACAGATACGCAGTATTTT

CDR3 length: 17
J gene: TRBJ2-6
V gene: TRBV7-2
D gene: .
clone size: once
CDR3 protein: CASSLSHPQSRANVLTF
CDR3 DNA: TGTGCCAGCAGCCTCTCGCACCCACAAAGTCGGGCCAACGTCCTGACTTTC

CDR3 length: 17
J gene: TRBJ2-2
V gene: TRBV2
D gene: .
clone size: .
CDR3 protein: CASSEAGLPGGTGELFF
CDR3 DNA: TGTGCCAGCAGTGAAGCAGGGCTCCCTGGAGGTACCGGGGAGCTGTTTTTT

CDR3 length: 14
J gene: TRBJ2-7
V gene: TRBV10-3
D gene: TRBD1
clone size: many
CDR3 protein: CAIRAGQVTYEQYF
CDR3 DNA: TGTGCCATCAGGGCGGGACAGGTAACGTACGAGCAGTACTTC

CDR3 length: 16
J gene: TRBJ1-6
V gene: TRBV27
D gene: .
clone size: .
CDR3 protein: CASSLSSGGGNSPLHF
CDR3 DNA: TGTGCCAGCAGTTTATCGTCGGGCGGAGGTAATTCACCCCTCCACTTT

CDR3 length: 15
J gene: TRBJ1-6
V gene: TRBV2
D gene: TRBD1
clone size: .
CDR3 protein: CASSEDRGMDSPLHF
CDR3 DNA: TGTGCCAGCAGTGAAGACAGGGGGATGGATTCACCCCTCCACTTT

CDR3 length: 14
J gene: TRBJ2-2
V gene: TRBV7-7
D gene: TRBD1
clone size: .
CDR3 protein: CASSLGQGAGELFF
CDR3 DNA: TGTGCTAGCAGCCTAGGACAGGGGGCCGGGGAGCTGTTTTTT

CDR3 length: 14
J gene: TRBJ1-4
V gene: TRBV7-9
D gene: .
clone size: few
CDR3 protein: CASSLGQGNEKLFF
CDR3 DNA: TGTGCCAGCAGCTTAGGGCAGGGGAATGAAAAACTGTTTTTT

CDR3 length: 16
J gene: TRBJ2-7
V gene: TRBV7-8
D gene: TRBD2
clone size: .
CDR3 protein: CASSLASQTSPYEQYF
CDR3 DNA: TGTGCCAGCAGCTTAGCCTCCCAGACTAGCCCCTACGAGCAGTACTTC

CDR3 length: 15
J gene: TRBJ2-1
V gene: TRBV7-6
D gene: TRBD2
clone size: .
CDR3 protein: CASSLMLAGDYEQFF
CDR3 DNA: TGTGCCAGCAGCTTAATGCTAGCGGGAGATTATGAGCAGTTCTTC

CDR3 length: 15
J gene: TRBJ2-5
V gene: TRBV4-1
D gene: .
clone size: .
CDR3 protein: CASSQEGGTGTTQYF
CDR3 DNA: TGCGCCAGCAGCCAAGAAGGGGGGACGGGAACGACCCAGTACTTC

CDR3 length: 15
J gene: TRBJ1-6
V gene: TRBV5-4
D gene: .
clone size: few
CDR3 protein: CASSLRGSYNSPLHF
CDR3 DNA: TGTGCCAGCAGCTTGCGGGGCTCCTATAATTCACCCCTCCACTTT

CDR3 length: 16
J gene: TRBJ2-7
V gene: TRBV9
D gene: .
clone size: once
CDR3 protein: CASSVSAGGTSYEQYF
CDR3 DNA: TGTGCCAGCAGCGTATCGGCCGGGGGAACCTCCTACGAGCAGTACTTC